A single sample is the source of the 26 T cell receptor beta chains below, sequenced in a study of patients and donors after allogeneic stem cell transplantation. TCRdb analysed the RT-PCR reads with MiXCR anew, one entry per CDR3 protein. The sample gives approximately 10,000 distinct CDR3 sequences, 5.9% of which show up once; roughly 27% is in the top ten. The sequenced sample consisted of blood, either unsorted or a sorted T cell fraction (not recorded which). The receptors here all came from a human donor who was either an allogeneic HSCT recipient or a stem cell or donor lymphocyte infusion donor (not recorded which). It is not recorded whose cells these are; they may come from a transplant donor.

Only a few counts were recorded for this clonotype. The rearrangement joins TRBV10-3 to TRBJ2-6, with 9 positions matching TRBD1. Trimming at V came to 5 bases and at J to 2 bases, leaving 13 bases not matched to a gene. The CDR3 has 19 amino acids. Germline loops: CDR1 ENHRY, CDR2 SYGVKD. This chain's CDR3 is CAISFITDRGLAGANVLTF. The CDR3 bases are TGTGCCATCAGTTTTATTACGGACAGGGGTTTAGCTGGGGCCAACGTCCTGACTTTC.

This clonotype was seen repeatedly, ten times or more. V usage is TRBV11-3 and J usage is TRBJ2-3; 13 positions agree with TRBD2. Germline CDR1 reads SGHNT; CDR2 reads YENEEA. Trimming cost V 6 bases and J 6 bases; bases outside gene matches: 9. The length of the CDR3 is 16 residues. CDR3 nucleotide sequence: TGTGCCAGCAGTCTTGGACTAGCGGGAGTGACGGATACGCAGTATTTT. Amino acid sequence: CASSLGLAGVTDTQYF. The full variable domain, in which reference TRBV11-3 and TRBJ2-3 provide the parts outside the CDR3, is EAGVVQSPRYKIIEKKQPVAFWCNPISGHNTLYWYLQNLGQGPELLIRYENEEAVDDSQLPKDRFSAERLKGVDSTLKIQPAELGDSAVYLCASSLGLAGVTDTQYFGPGTRLTVL.

This clonotype showed up many times. The rearrangement joins TRBV7-2 to TRBJ2-3; TRBD2 aligns across 7 bases. The ends lost 9 bases at V and 5 bases at J; junction bases unmatched: 11. Looked up from germline, CDR1 is SGHTA and CDR2 is FQGNSA. There are 14 residues in the CDR3. CDR3 loop: CASVRGLMGDTQYF. For the CDR3, the DNA is TGTGCCAGTGTCCGGGGACTAATGGGAGATACGCAGTATTTT.

This clonotype is medium-sized in the sample. V and J are TRBV7-8 and TRBJ1-1, with 8 bases aligning to TRBD1. J gave up 8 bases and V 5 bases, and 4 bases lay outside the gene matches. The CDR3 loop spans 12 amino acids. From germline, CDR1 is SGHVS and CDR2 FQNEAQ. The CDR3 here is CASSRDRREAFF. The DNA of the CDR3 is TGTGCCAGCAGCCGGGACAGGAGAGAAGCTTTCTTT.

This clonotype is medium-sized (0.01 to 0.1%) in the sample. J is TRBJ1-5 and V is TRBV20-1; a weak D match, TRBD1 (5 bases). V lost 4 bases, J lost 1 base, and 8 bases lay in between. There are 13 residues in the CDR3. Germline V gene sequence: CDR1 DFQATT, CDR2 SNEGSKA (reference sequence). In nucleotides, the CDR3 is TGCAGTGCTAAGGACACGAGCAATCAGCCCCAGCATTTT. It yields the protein CSAKDTSNQPQHF.

This clonotype turned up a few times. This chain joins TRBV20-1 and TRBJ2-3; TRBD2 agrees at 7 bases. CDR3 size: 13 residues. Per the germline V gene, CDR1 is DFQATT and CDR2 is SNEGSKA (reference sequence). The junction had 5 bases not matched to a gene; V was cut back by 0 bases and J by 8 bases. The CDR3 DNA follows: TGCAGTGCTAGAGATAAGGCGGGAGCTACGCAGTATTTT. It encodes CSARDKAGATQYF.

CDR3 protein: CSARVLTSPGETQYF. In nucleotides, the CDR3 is TGCAGTGCTAGAGTCCTGACTAGCCCTGGAGAGACCCAGTACTTC. The chain employs TRBV20-1 and TRBJ2-5, with 7 nucleotides matching TRBD2. Trimming took 1 base from V and 4 from J; bases not matched to a gene: 9. The CDR3 is 15 amino acids. CDR1 is DFQATT, CDR2 SNEGSKA, per germline (reference sequence).

Many counts were recorded for this clonotype. The rearrangement joins TRBV10-2 to TRBJ2-1, with 13 bases identical to TRBD2. CDR3 length equals 17 residues. Germline V gene lookup returns CDR1 WSHSY and CDR2 SAAADI. V shed 4 bases, J shed 5 bases, and the junction held 8 bases outside the gene matches. The CDR3 nucleotides read TGCGCCAGCAGTGGGACTAGCGGGAGTTGGCTTAACAATGAGCAGTTCTTC. Its translation: CASSGTSGSWLNNEQFF.

The sample holds many counts of this clonotype. J is TRBJ1-2 and V is TRBV10-3; tentative D call: TRBD1 (5 bases). There are 15 residues in the CDR3. Germline V gene lookup returns CDR1 ENHRY and CDR2 SYGVKD. V gave up 2 bases and J gave up 4 bases, with 14 bases separating them. The CDR3 DNA sequence: TGTGCCATCAGTGAGAGAATTGACAGCTTCTATGGCTACACCTTC. This gives the protein CAISERIDSFYGYTF.

By share, this clonotype counts as medium-sized. V gene TRBV20-1 combines with J gene TRBJ1-5, with D hard to call. The V end was cut by 0 bases, the J end by 1 base, with 7 bases between. Germline V gives CDR1 DFQATT, CDR2 SNEGSKA (reference sequence). CDR3 length: 14 residues. The CDR3 spells CSARDSNSNQPQHF. Here the CDR3 DNA reads TGCAGTGCTAGAGATTCGAACAGCAATCAGCCCCAGCATTTT.

This clonotype was counted ten times or more. CDR3 bases: TGCAGCGTTGGGGGTTCGACAGGGAGGTTCTATGGCTACACCTTC. Amino acids: CSVGGSTGRFYGYTF. This chain joins TRBV29-1 and TRBJ1-2; 7 positions agree with TRBD1. Germline V gives CDR1 SQVTM, CDR2 ANQGSEA. CDR3 length: 15 residues. The trim removed 4 bases at V and 4 bases at J, leaving 12 bases unmatched.

A few counts support this clonotype. The V gene is TRBV6-6, the J gene TRBJ2-7, with TRBD2 matching 10 bases. The CDR3 covers 15 residues. After removal of 2 bases from V and 0 bases from J, the junction contained 1 base not matched to a gene. Germline V CDR1 and CDR2: MNHNY, SVGAGI (reference sequence). In DNA form, the CDR3 reads TGTGCCAGCAGTTACACTAGCGGGGTCTCCTACGAGCAGTACTTC. Protein sequence: CASSYTSGVSYEQYF.

This clonotype has a count of ten or more. This sequence joins TRBV20-1 and TRBJ1-1; D is possibly TRBD1 (5 bases). There are 14 residues in the CDR3. Between the trimmed V and J ends, which lost 6 bases and 5 bases, there was a span of 19 bases. Germline V gives CDR1 DFQATT, CDR2 SNEGSKA (reference sequence). The CDR3 coding sequence is TGCAGTGCCCCAAGCGTCGACAGAGGGACTGAAGCTTTCTTT. As protein: CSAPSVDRGTEAFF.

This clonotype was seen at least ten times. J is TRBJ2-7 and V is TRBV2; 10 positions agree with TRBD2. V was pared by 1 base and J by 8 bases, with 5 bases of the junction left unmatched. Germline V gene lookup returns CDR1 SNHLY and CDR2 FYNNEI. The CDR3 loop spans 14 amino acids. The CDR3 region has the DNA TGTGCCAGCAGTGAAGGACTAGCGGGCGTTCAGCAGTACTTC. Its translation: CASSEGLAGVQQYF.

This clonotype was observed at least ten times. The chain links TRBV20-1 to TRBJ1-2; 7 nucleotides match TRBD1. V lost 5 bases to trimming and J lost 4 bases; unmatched junction nucleotides: 13. Germline V gene lookup returns CDR1 DFQATT and CDR2 SNEGSKA (reference sequence). CDR3 size: 15 residues. In DNA form, the CDR3 reads TGCAGTGCTGCCCCAGGGGGGACAATCGTCTATGGCTACACCTTC. The encoded protein is CSAAPGGTIVYGYTF.

Many counts were recorded for this clonotype. The J gene is TRBJ2-3, the V gene TRBV20-1; a possible D gene is TRBD1 (7 bases). From germline, CDR1 is DFQATT and CDR2 SNEGSKA (reference sequence). The CDR3 runs 14 residues. The germline V and J ends were trimmed by 5 bases and 4 bases, with 16 bases remaining between them. The CDR3 reads CSAAHQGGPDTQYF. The CDR3 bases are TGCAGTGCTGCGCACCAGGGGGGCCCAGATACGCAGTATTTT.

The sample holds many counts of this clonotype. This CDR3 is CASSQSRWPDGQPQHF. The CDR3 region has the DNA TGTGCCAGCAGCCAAAGTAGATGGCCGGACGGGCAGCCCCAGCATTTT. The rearrangement joins TRBV3-1 to TRBJ1-5, with unresolved D. Deletions cut 2 bases from V and 7 bases from J, with 18 bases between. Germline V gene sequence: CDR1 LGHDT, CDR2 YNNKEL (reference sequence). The CDR3 spans 16 residues.

This clonotype was found many times. The chain joins TRBV6-2 or TRBV6-3 to TRBJ1-1; 8 bases are a match to TRBD1. The CDR3 spans 15 residues. The V segment lost 5 bases and the J segment 1 base; nucleotides outside the gene matches: 6. From germline, CDR1 is MNHEY and CDR2 SVGEGT. CDR3 in DNA: TGTGCCAGCAGTCGTGGGACAGGACCGAACACTGAAGCTTTCTTT. Translating it yields CASSRGTGPNTEAFF.

The table lists this clonotype with many counts. The J gene is TRBJ1-6, the V gene TRBV30; D is unclear. There are 16 residues in the CDR3. CDR1 is GTSNPN, CDR2 SVGIG, per germline (reference sequence). V lost 0 bases to trimming and J lost 5 bases, with 14 bases between them. The CDR3 is CAWSVFGPSHNSPLHF. CDR3 nucleotide sequence: TGTGCCTGGAGTGTATTTGGGCCGAGCCATAATTCACCCCTCCACTTT.

This clonotype was seen more than once but under ten times. This chain joins TRBV18 and TRBJ2-3; D call uncertain. Deletions cut 6 bases from V and 2 bases from J, with 15 bases between. Germline lookup yields CDR1 KGHSH and CDR2 LQKENI. This CDR3 region has 15 residues. The CDR3 protein is CASSLPTTSTDTQYF. As DNA, the CDR3 is TGTGCCAGCTCCCTCCCCACGACCTCCACAGATACGCAGTATTTT.

This clonotype was found many times. CDR3 in DNA: TGTGCCAGCAGCTTAGCCCGGACTGTTAGCTCCTACAATGAGCAGTTCTTC. This gives the protein CASSLARTVSSYNEQFF. The chain joins TRBV7-9 to TRBJ2-1; weak D call: TRBD2 (5 bases). The CDR3 has 17 amino acids. V gave up 0 bases and J gave up 0 bases, with 12 bases separating them. Germline CDR1 SEHNR, CDR2 FQNEAQ (reference sequence).

There are many counts of this clonotype. J is TRBJ2-1 and V is TRBV6-5; a weak D match, TRBD2 (6 bases). The V end was cut by 5 bases, the J end by 0 bases, with 11 bases between. Germline V gene data show CDR1 as MNHEY and CDR2 as SVGAGI. The CDR3 has 15 residues. CDR3 sequence reads: CASSRVGGSYNEQFF. As DNA, the CDR3 is TGTGCCAGCAGTCGCGTCGGGGGCTCCTACAATGAGCAGTTCTTC.

V usage is TRBV7-9 and J usage is TRBJ2-3; 15 positions match TRBD2. Germline V lookup: CDR1 SEHNR, CDR2 FQNEAQ (reference sequence). There are 17 residues in the CDR3. V lost 5 bases to trimming and J lost 2 bases; unmatched junction nucleotides: 5. The CDR3: CASSPWTSGRVTDTQYF. Written as DNA, the CDR3 is TGTGCCAGCAGCCCATGGACTAGCGGGAGGGTCACAGATACGCAGTATTTT.

This clonotype was observed at least ten times. The chain employs TRBV19 and TRBJ1-1; D unclear. This CDR3 is 14 amino acids long. Trimming pared 3 bases from V and 3 bases from J, leaving 11 bases between. Germline lookup yields CDR1 LNHDA and CDR2 SQIVND (reference sequence). CDR3 nucleotide sequence: TGTGCCAGTAGTATGACCCCCGGGGACACTGAAGCTTTCTTT. Its protein is CASSMTPGDTEAFF.

Many counts were recorded for this clonotype. This chain uses TRBV19 with TRBJ1-5; 9 bases fit TRBD1. The length of the CDR3 is 16 residues. Germline CDR1 LNHDA, CDR2 SQIVND (reference sequence). After removal of 5 bases from V and 6 bases from J, the junction contained 11 bases not matched to a gene. The CDR3 sequence is CASSLWTGATLQPQHF. The CDR3 DNA reads TGTGCCAGTAGTCTCTGGACAGGGGCCACACTTCAGCCCCAGCATTTT.

This clonotype has just a few counts. This chain uses TRBV7-2 with TRBJ2-3; TRBD2 might be the D (5 bases). Trimming left V 8 bases short and J 4 bases short, with 16 bases between. This CDR3 contains 14 residues. Germline loops: CDR1 SGHTA, CDR2 FQGNSA. The chain's CDR3 is CASRRTTLADTQYF. DNA of the CDR3: TGTGCCAGCCGGAGGACCACTCTTGCAGATACGCAGTATTTT. The variable domain in full, completed from reference TRBV7-2 and TRBJ2-3, reads GAGVSQSPSNKVTEKGKDVELRCDPISGHTALYWYRQSLGQGLEFLIYFQGNSAPDKSGLPSDRFSAERTGGSVSTLTIQRTQQEDSAVYLCASRRTTLADTQYFGPGTRLTVL.